This T cell receptor (beta chain) came from a study of identical twins. MiXCR was run by TCRdb on the 5' RACE reads, yielding one entry per CDR3 protein. The data show some 790,000 distinct CDR3 sequences, with 15% to 20% seen just once and approximately 14% held by the top ten. With 2 bases removed from V and 1 base from J, the gap between germline ends came to 9 bases. This CDR3 has 14 amino acids. Germline V gene data show CDR1 as GTSNPN and CDR2 as SVGIG (reference sequence). The sample was also reused in another study, on T cells expressing NK-cell markers.

This TCR was recovered from a woman younger than 30 in good health. The rearrangement links TRBV30 to TRBJ2-1; no reliable D call. Specimen: PBMCs. The DNA for the CDR3 is TGTGCCTGGAGTACGTGGCCTTCCTACAATGAGCAGTTCTTC. Its translation is CAWSTWPSYNEQFF.